The 10 T cell receptor beta chains below were found in one sample sequenced in a study of spatial heterogeneity in lung cancer. This sample's time point: sample taken at primary tumor resection. TCRdb ran MiXCR on the 5' RACE reads and lists one entry per CDR3 protein. The sample records 25,000 or so distinct CDR3 sequences, around 4.6% being singletons. The material was PBMCs, obtained at surgery. The receptors stem from a male donor with early-stage non-small cell lung cancer.

This clonotype was detected ten times or more. The chain recombines TRBV27 with TRBJ2-3; 9 bases map to TRBD2. The germline V gene has CDR1 MNHEY and CDR2 SMNVEV (reference sequence). This CDR3 region has 17 residues. The trim removed 9 bases at V and 6 bases at J, leaving 19 bases unmatched. CDR3 sequence: CARSQVGGGGLSDTQYF. As DNA, the CDR3 is TGTGCCAGATCGCAAGTGGGCGGGGGGGGCCTGAGTGATACGCAGTATTTT.

This clonotype showed up many times. The V and J genes are TRBV5-1 and TRBJ2-5, with a weak D call TRBD1 (6 bases). The germline V and J ends were trimmed by 4 bases and 6 bases, with 22 bases remaining between them. Germline assignment: CDR1 SGHRS and CDR2 YFSETQ. CDR3 length: 16 residues. The CDR3: CASSPTPTGTLKTQYF. In DNA, the CDR3 is TGCGCCAGCAGCCCCACCCCGACCGGGACACTAAAGACCCAGTACTTC.

This clonotype was counted at least ten times. The chain couples TRBV12-3 or TRBV12-4 to TRBJ1-5; D is unclear. The CDR3 runs to 15 residues. Trimming stripped 3 bases from V and 4 bases from J, with 13 bases between. CDR3 coding DNA: TGTGCCAGCAGTTTCTCCCAACACCAAAATCAGCCCCAGCATTTT. Translation gives CASSFSQHQNQPQHF.

V and J are TRBV19 and TRBJ1-1, with 7 nucleotides matching TRBD1. With V trimmed by 1 base and J by 1 base, 9 bases remained unmatched. The CDR3 spans 17 residues. CDR1 and CDR2 from the germline V gene are LNHDA and SQIVND (reference sequence). CDR3 sequence reads: CASSIVESGTANTEAFF. CDR3 DNA sequence: TGTGCCAGTAGTATAGTGGAGAGCGGGACAGCGAACACTGAAGCTTTCTTT.

This clonotype was seen at least ten times. The chain combines TRBV29-1 with TRBJ1-1; TRBD1 is a possible D gene (6 bases). The CDR3 sequence is 15 residues long. Germline CDR1 reads SQVTM; CDR2 reads ANQGSEA. Trimming took off 6 bases at V and 4 bases at J, with 21 bases between the two ends. The CDR3, as DNA: TGCAGCGTAACGGGCGGGACACTCGTTGTCACTGAAGCTTTCTTT. Its protein product is CSVTGGTLVVTEAFF.

The chain recombines TRBV6-1 with TRBJ1-5, with no clear D. Looked up from germline, CDR1 is MNHNS and CDR2 is SASEGT. The CDR3 length is 14 residues. With 7 bases removed from V and 0 bases from J, the gap between germline ends came to 10 bases. CDR3 in amino acids: CASTRASSNQPQHF. The CDR3 bases are TGTGCCAGCACCCGGGCGAGTAGCAATCAGCCCCAGCATTTT.

This clonotype was observed at least ten times. The V call is TRBV18, the J call TRBJ2-3; D perhaps matches TRBD2 (5 bases). Looked up from germline, CDR1 is KGHSH and CDR2 is LQKENI. CDR3 size: 16 residues. With 0 bases removed from V and 0 bases from J, the gap between germline ends came to 10 bases. CDR3 region: CASSPPGSASTDTQYF. The CDR3 DNA sequence: TGTGCCAGCTCACCACCAGGTAGCGCCAGCACAGATACGCAGTATTTT.

This clonotype was seen ten or more times. The chain couples TRBV21-1 to TRBJ1-6. TRBV21-1 is designated a pseudogene. This CDR3 has 16 residues. CDR3 region: CASSTPRVGENSPLHF. The CDR3 DNA reads as TGTGCCAGCAGTACTCCTCGGGTAGGCGAGAATTCACCCCTCCACTTT.

This clonotype was observed many times. The CDR3 nucleotides are TGTGCCAGCTCTCCCACCAAAGGGCACTACGAGCAGTACTTC. Its protein product is CASSPTKGHYEQYF. The genes are TRBV18 and TRBJ2-7, with D unclear. CDR1 KGHSH and CDR2 LQKENI come from the germline V gene. The CDR3 has 14 amino acids. Trimming shortened V by 6 bases and J by 3 bases, and 15 bases separated the two germline ends.

This clonotype came up many times. The chain uses TRBV18 and TRBJ2-7; 12 nucleotides align to TRBD1. V shed 8 bases and J 7 bases; nucleotides not matched to a gene: 9. Per germline, CDR1 KGHSH and CDR2 LQKENI. CDR3 length equals 14 residues. The CDR3 DNA sequence: TGTGCCAGCGCCTCCGGGACAGGGGGCCGGGAGCAGTACTTC. This gives the protein CASASGTGGREQYF.